A single sample gave rise to the 6 T cell receptor beta chains below, sequenced in a study of identical twins. TCRdb fed the 5' RACE reads into MiXCR, producing one record per CDR3 protein. The table records 450,000 or so distinct CDR3 sequences, 14% of them present only once. The same sample was also used in a study of yellow fever vaccine responses in identical twins.

Material: CD4+ T cells sorted from blood. Source of these receptors: a woman aged 18-29 years in good health.

This chain connects TRBV5-4 to TRBJ1-1; no clear D. CDR3 size: 14 residues. Germline V gene sequence: CDR1 SGHNT, CDR2 YYREEE (reference sequence). Trimming left V 10 bases short and J 1 base short, with 17 bases between. For the CDR3, the DNA is TGTGCCTACACTGAAGCGAAAAAGAACACTGAAGCTTTCTTT. Protein sequence: CAYTEAKKNTEAFF.

CDR3 sequence reads: CASAHQKGGTYNEQFF. In DNA, the CDR3 is TGTGCCAGCGCACATCAAAAGGGGGGGACCTACAATGAGCAGTTCTTC. The rearrangement links TRBV6-1 to TRBJ2-1; a possible D gene is TRBD2 (7 bases). V was pared by 8 bases and J by 2 bases, with 19 bases between. CDR1 is MNHNS and CDR2 is SASEGT in the germline V gene. The CDR3 runs 16 residues.

This chain joins TRBV30 and TRBJ2-7; D not resolved. CDR1 GTSNPN and CDR2 SVGIG come from the germline V gene (reference sequence). V dropped 4 bases and J dropped 5 bases, with 9 bases sitting between them. The CDR3 runs 11 residues. The CDR3 nucleotides read TGTGCCTGGACGGCCCTGGACGAGCAGTACTTC. Its translation: CAWTALDEQYF. Full variable domain (missing parts from reference TRBV30 and TRBJ2-7): SQTIHQWPATLVQPVGSPLSLECTVEGTSNPNLYWYRQAAGRGLQLLFYSVGIGQISSEVPQNLSASRPQDRQFILSSKKLLLSDSGFYLCAWTALDEQYFGPGTRLTVT.

This clonotype came up a few times. CDR3 sequence (DNA): TGCAGTGCTAGCTTCCTAGCGGGGGGGCCCCAGACCCAGTACTTC. As protein: CSASFLAGGPQTQYF. The chain recombines TRBV20-1 with TRBJ2-5; 12 bases match TRBD2. Looked up from germline, CDR1 is DFQATT and CDR2 is SNEGSKA (reference sequence). The CDR3 has 15 amino acids. V lost 3 bases to trimming and J lost 6 bases; unmatched junction nucleotides: 8.

This clonotype occurred a few times. The chain uses TRBV11-2 and TRBJ2-4, with D uncertain. CDR1 and CDR2 (germline): SGHAT, FQNNGV. The CDR3 loop spans 15 amino acids. The V end was cut by 4 bases, the J end by 2 bases, with 12 bases between. Here the CDR3 reads CASSYPAMTKNIQYF. In DNA, the CDR3 is TGTGCCAGCAGCTACCCCGCGATGACCAAAAACATTCAGTACTTC.

This clonotype appeared a single time. The chain employs TRBV6-5 and TRBJ2-7; D unclear. The germline V gene encodes CDR1 MNHEY and CDR2 SVGAGI. The V gene lost 2 bases and the J gene lost 7 bases, with 15 bases spanning the gap. This CDR3 contains 14 residues. The CDR3 sequence: CASSYDVDGREQYF. The DNA for the CDR3 is TGTGCCAGCAGTTACGACGTGGACGGTAGAGAGCAGTACTTC.